What follows describes a single T cell receptor (beta chain). Its antigen is not identified. The sample originates from a study of cytomegalovirus exposure and HLA in healthy donors. Turning to the study itself: T cells numbering around 180 million yielded approximately 100 million unique TCR beta sequences in an earlier analysis.

The CDR3 has 15 residues. CDR1 and CDR2 (germline): MGHRA, YSYEKL. V dropped 0 bases and J dropped 3 bases, with 11 bases sitting between them. The PCR had 60 Vbeta and 13 Jbeta primers. Clones were sequenced by immunoSEQ multiplex PCR, and TCRdb holds only the in-frame ones, with some missing. The table has approximately 120,000 clones, about four fifths seen once; the top ten hold roughly 1.8%. Study conclusions and caveats: Later analysis reportedly placed an Asian-associated ancestry cluster below the roughly 680-donor mean in N-insertions. Associated with HLA alleles at 0.05 false discovery rate in a later analysis were approximately 17,000 TCR beta sequences. Across donors, most TCRs were seen rarely, yet some public ones were widespread.

The chain has TRBV4-1 and TRBJ1-2, with D unresolved. The sequencing input was PBMCs. The sequence was collected from a young man in good health and CMV-seronegative. CDR3 in DNA: TGCGCCAGCAGCCAAGACGGGAACAACGACTATGGCTACACCTTC. Translating gives CASSQDGNNDYGYTF.